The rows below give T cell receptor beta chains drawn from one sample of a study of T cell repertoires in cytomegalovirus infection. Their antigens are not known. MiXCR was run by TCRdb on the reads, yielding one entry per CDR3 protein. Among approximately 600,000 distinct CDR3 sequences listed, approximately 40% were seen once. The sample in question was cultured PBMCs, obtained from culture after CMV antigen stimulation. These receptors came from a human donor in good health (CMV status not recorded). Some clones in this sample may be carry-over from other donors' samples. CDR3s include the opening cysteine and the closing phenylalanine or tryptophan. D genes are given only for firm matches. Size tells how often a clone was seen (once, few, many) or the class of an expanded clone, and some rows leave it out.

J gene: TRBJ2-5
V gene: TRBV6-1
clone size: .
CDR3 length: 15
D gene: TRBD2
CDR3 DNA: TGTGCCAGCAGTGTGATGTGGACTAGCGATAAAGCCCAGTACTTC
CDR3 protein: CASSVMWTSDKAQYF

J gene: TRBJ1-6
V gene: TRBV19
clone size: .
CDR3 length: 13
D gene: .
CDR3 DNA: TGTGCCAGTACCCCCCGGGAGGGGTTGCCCCTCCACTTT
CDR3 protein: CASTPREGLPLHF

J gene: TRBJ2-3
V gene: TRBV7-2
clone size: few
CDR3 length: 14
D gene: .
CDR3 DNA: TGTGCCAGTTTAATTACCCCTTCCTCAGATACGCAGTATTTT
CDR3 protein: CASLITPSSDTQYF

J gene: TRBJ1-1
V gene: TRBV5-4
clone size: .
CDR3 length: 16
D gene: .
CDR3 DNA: TGTGCCAGCAACCTTGGTGGGTCGCGAATGAACACTGAAGCTTTCTTT
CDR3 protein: CASNLGGSRMNTEAFF

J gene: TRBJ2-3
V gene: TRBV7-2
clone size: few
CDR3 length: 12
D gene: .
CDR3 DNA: TGTGCCAGCAGCGTTATCACAGATACGCAGTATTTT
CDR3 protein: CASSVITDTQYF

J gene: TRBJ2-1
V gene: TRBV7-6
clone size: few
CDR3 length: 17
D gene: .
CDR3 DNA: TGTGCCAGCAGCCGCCGACCCACAAGTCAAACCTACAATGAGCAGTTCTTC
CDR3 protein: CASSRRPTSQTYNEQFF

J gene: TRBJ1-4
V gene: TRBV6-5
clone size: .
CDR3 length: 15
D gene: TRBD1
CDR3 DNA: TGTGCCAGCAGACGTGTAGGGGGCACGGGTGAAAAACTGTTTTTT
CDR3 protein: CASRRVGGTGEKLFF

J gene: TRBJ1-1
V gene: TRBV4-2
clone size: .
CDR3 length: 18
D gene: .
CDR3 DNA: TGTGCCAGCAGCCAAGATTCGGCAGGGGATTGGTACGGCACTGAAGCTTTCTTT
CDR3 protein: CASSQDSAGDWYGTEAFF

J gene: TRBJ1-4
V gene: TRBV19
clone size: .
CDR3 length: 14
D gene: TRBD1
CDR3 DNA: TGTGCCAGTCAAACCGGGACAGGGTGGGAAAAACTGTTTTTT
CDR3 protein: CASQTGTGWEKLFF

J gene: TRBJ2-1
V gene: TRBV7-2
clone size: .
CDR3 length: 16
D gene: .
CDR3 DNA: TGTGCCAGCAGCTTGATGATCGGGTTCTCCTACAATGAGCAGTTCTTC
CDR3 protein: CASSLMIGFSYNEQFF

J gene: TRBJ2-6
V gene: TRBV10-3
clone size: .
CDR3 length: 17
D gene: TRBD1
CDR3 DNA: TGTGCCATCAGGCCGGGACAGGGGACCTCTGGGGCCAACGTCCTGACTTTC
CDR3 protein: CAIRPGQGTSGANVLTF

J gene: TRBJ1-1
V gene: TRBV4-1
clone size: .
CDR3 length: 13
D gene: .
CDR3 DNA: TGCGCCAGCAGCCATCCTTCGAACACTGAAGCTTTCTTT
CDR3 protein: CASSHPSNTEAFF

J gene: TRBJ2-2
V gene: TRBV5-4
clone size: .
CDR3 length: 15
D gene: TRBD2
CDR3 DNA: TGTGCCAGCAGCTTTATCAGCGGGAGGGGCGGGGAGCTGTTTTTT
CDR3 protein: CASSFISGRGGELFF

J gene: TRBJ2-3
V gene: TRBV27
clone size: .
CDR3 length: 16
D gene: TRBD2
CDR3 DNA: TGTGCCAGCAGGACTAGCGGGGGCAGAGGCACAGATACGCAGTATTTT
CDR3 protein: CASRTSGGRGTDTQYF

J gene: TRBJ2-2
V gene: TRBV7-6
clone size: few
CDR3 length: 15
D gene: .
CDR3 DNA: TGTGCCAGCACCTTTGGGGCAGGGAACACCGGGGAGCTGTTTTTT
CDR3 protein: CASTFGAGNTGELFF

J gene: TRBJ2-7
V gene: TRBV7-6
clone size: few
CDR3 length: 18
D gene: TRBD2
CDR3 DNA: TGTGCCACCCTAGGAAAGCCCGGGACTAGCGGGAGGGCCTACGAGCAGTACTTC
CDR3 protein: CATLGKPGTSGRAYEQYF

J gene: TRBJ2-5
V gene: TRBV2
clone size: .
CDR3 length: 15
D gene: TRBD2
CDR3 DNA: TGTGCCAGCACCCGGGCCAGCGGGGGCGGAGAGACCCAGTACTTC
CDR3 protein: CASTRASGGGETQYF

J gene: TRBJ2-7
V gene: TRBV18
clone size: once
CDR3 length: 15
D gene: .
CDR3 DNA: TGTGCCAGCTCACAAAAATCAAGGTCCCTCTACGAGCAGTACTTC
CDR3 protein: CASSQKSRSLYEQYF

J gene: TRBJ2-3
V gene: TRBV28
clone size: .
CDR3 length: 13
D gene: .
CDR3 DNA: TGTGCCAGCAGCCCCTCTTCGGCAGATACGCAGTATTTT
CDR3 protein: CASSPSSADTQYF

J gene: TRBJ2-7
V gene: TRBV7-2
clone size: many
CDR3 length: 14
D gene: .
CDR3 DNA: TGTGCCAGCAGCCCCGCAACCAAACCCTACGAGCAGTACTTC
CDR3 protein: CASSPATKPYEQYF

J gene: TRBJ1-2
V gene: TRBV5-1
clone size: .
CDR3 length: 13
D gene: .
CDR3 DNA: TGCGCCAGCAGCTCGGACGGGGGCTATGGCTACACCTTC
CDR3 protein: CASSSDGGYGYTF

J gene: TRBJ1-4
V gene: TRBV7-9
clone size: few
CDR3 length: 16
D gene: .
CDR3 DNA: TGTGCCAGCAGCCGAGCTTCGGGGGCAGCAAATGAAAAACTGTTTTTT
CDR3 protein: CASSRASGAANEKLFF

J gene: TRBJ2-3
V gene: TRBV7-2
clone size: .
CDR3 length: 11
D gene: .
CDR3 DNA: TGTGCCAGCACCGTCACAGATACGCAGTATTTT
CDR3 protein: CASTVTDTQYF

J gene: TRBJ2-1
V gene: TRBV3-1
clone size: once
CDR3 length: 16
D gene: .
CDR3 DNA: TGTGCCAGCAGCCAAGATCCTGGGGCCACCCGCAATGAGCAGTTCTTC
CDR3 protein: CASSQDPGATRNEQFF

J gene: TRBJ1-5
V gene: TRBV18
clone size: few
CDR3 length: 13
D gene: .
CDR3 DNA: TGTGCCAGCTCACAGGGTTTGGATCAGCCCCAGCATTTT
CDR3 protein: CASSQGLDQPQHF

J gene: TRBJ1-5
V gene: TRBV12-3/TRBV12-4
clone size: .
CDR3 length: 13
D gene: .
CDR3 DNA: TGTGCCAGCAGATCACACAGCAATCAGCCCCAGCATTTT
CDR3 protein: CASRSHSNQPQHF

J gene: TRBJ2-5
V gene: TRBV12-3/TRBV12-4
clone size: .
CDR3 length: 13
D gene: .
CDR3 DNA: TGTGCCAGCAGAAACACTATACAAGAGACCCAGTACTTC
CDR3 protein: CASRNTIQETQYF

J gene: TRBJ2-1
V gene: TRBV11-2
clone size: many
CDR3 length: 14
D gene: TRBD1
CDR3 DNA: TGTGCCAGCAGCCAATGGGACAGGGGTGGTGAGCAGTTCTTC
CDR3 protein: CASSQWDRGGEQFF

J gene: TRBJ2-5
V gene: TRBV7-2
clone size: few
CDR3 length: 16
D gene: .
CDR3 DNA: TGTGCCAGCAGCCGACAGATGAGCCTCCCTGGCGAGACCCAGTACTTC
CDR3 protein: CASSRQMSLPGETQYF

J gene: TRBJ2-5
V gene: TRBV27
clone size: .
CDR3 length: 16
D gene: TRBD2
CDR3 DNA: TGTGCCAGCGCCCCCTCCCTAGCGGGAGTTCGAGAGACCCAGTACTTC
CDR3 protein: CASAPSLAGVRETQYF

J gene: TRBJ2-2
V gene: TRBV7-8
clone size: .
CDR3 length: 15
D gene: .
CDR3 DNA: TGTGCCAGCAGCTCTTCCTTTTCGAACACCGGGGAGCTGTTTTTT
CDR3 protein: CASSSSFSNTGELFF

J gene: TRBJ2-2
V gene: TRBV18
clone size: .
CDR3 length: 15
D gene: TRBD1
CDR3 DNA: TGTGCCAGCTCCAAACAGGGGGCGAACACCGGGGAGCTGTTTTTT
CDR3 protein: CASSKQGANTGELFF

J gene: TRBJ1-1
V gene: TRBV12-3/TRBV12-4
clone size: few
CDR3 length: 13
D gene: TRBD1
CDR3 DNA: TGTGCCAGCAGGGGGACAGGGGCGACTGAAGCTTTCTTT
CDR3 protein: CASRGTGATEAFF

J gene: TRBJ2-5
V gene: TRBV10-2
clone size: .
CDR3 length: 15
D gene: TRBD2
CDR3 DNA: TGCGCCAGCAGAGGGCCCGGGACTAGCGGAGAGACCCAGTACTTC
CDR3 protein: CASRGPGTSGETQYF

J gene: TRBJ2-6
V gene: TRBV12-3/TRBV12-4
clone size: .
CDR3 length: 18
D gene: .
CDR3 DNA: TGTGCCAGCAGTTCCCTCGGGGGATACCACTCTGGGGCCAACGTCCTGACTTTC
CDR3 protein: CASSSLGGYHSGANVLTF